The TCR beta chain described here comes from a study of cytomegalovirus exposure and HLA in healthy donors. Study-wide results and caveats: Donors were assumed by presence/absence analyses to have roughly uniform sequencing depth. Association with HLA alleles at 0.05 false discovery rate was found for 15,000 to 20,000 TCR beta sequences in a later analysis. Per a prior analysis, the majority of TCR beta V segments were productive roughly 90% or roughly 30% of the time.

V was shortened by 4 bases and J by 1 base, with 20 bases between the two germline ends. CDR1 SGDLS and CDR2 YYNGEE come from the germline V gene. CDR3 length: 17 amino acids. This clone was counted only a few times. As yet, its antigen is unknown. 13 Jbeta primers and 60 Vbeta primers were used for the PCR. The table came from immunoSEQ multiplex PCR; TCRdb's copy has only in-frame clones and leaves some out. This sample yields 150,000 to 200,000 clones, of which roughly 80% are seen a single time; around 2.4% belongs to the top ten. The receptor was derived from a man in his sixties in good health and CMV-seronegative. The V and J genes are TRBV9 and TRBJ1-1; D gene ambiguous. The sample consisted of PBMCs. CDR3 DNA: TGTGCCAGCAGCCCACTAGGGAGGCCACTCTCGAACACTGAAGCTTTCTTT. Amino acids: CASSPLGRPLSNTEAFF.